Below are 24 T cell receptor beta chains sequenced from a single sample in a study of blood T cell repertoires in COVID-19. Profiled with immunoSEQ multiplex PCR; TCRdb holds only in-frame clones, not every one. In the table there are 150,000 to 200,000 clones, 80% to 90% of which are singletons. Sequenced input: peripheral blood. These receptor sequences come from a man between 60 and 75 years old with acute or convalescent COVID-19.

The chain joins TRBV28 to TRBJ1-2; D gene ambiguous. V was shortened by 4 bases and J by 4 bases, with 16 bases between the two germline ends. Germline loops: CDR1 MDHEN, CDR2 SYDVKM. The CDR3 sequence is 15 residues long. In DNA, the CDR3 is TGTGCCAGCAGTTCCCCAGACATAGGAGGCTATGGCTACACCTTC. Amino acid sequence: CASSSPDIGGYGYTF.

The V gene is TRBV28, the J gene TRBJ2-1; D gene uncertain. Trimming shortened V by 2 bases and J by 7 bases, and 15 bases separated the two germline ends. The CDR3 extends over 15 amino acids. CDR1 MDHEN and CDR2 SYDVKM come from the germline V gene. The CDR3 loop is CASSLRSSGWNEQFF. The DNA of the CDR3 is TGTGCCAGCAGTTTAAGGAGTAGTGGGTGGAATGAGCAGTTCTTC.

This chain connects TRBV5-4 to TRBJ2-3; D not certain. V was trimmed by 2 bases and J by 1 base, leaving 8 bases between them. This CDR3 has 14 amino acids. CDR1 and CDR2 from the germline V gene are SGHNT and YYREEE (reference sequence). CDR3 DNA: TGTGCCAGCAGCTTCACTGCCGGCACAGATACGCAGTATTTT. Encoded protein: CASSFTAGTDTQYF.

The chain employs TRBV24-1 and TRBJ1-4, with a weak D call TRBD1 (6 bases). CDR3 length: 14 amino acids. Per germline, CDR1 KGHDR and CDR2 SFDVKD. V gave up 7 bases and J gave up 2 bases, with 10 bases separating them. The DNA for the CDR3 is TGTGCCACCAGCCAGGGGTCGACTAATGAAAAACTGTTTTTT. Residues: CATSQGSTNEKLFF.

The CDR3 sequence: CASSPGLAYNEQFF. DNA of the CDR3: TGTGCCAGCAGCCCCGGACTAGCCTACAATGAGCAGTTCTTC. This chain joins TRBV7-3 and TRBJ2-1; 7 bases match TRBD2. V was clipped by 5 bases and J by 2 bases; unmatched bases: 3. Germline V gene lookup returns CDR1 SGHTA and CDR2 FQGTGA. CDR3 length: 14 residues.

The rearrangement joins TRBV5-1 to TRBJ2-3; 7 bases align to TRBD2. From germline, CDR1 is SGHRS and CDR2 YFSETQ. V shed 1 base and J 2 bases; nucleotides not matched to a gene: 7. CDR3 length equals 16 residues. The CDR3 spells CASSLYSSGYTDTQYF. CDR3 DNA: TGCGCCAGCAGCTTGTACTCTAGCGGCTACACAGATACGCAGTATTTT. The full variable domain, in which reference TRBV5-1 and TRBJ2-3 provide the parts outside the CDR3, is KAGVTQTPRYLIKTRGQQVTLSCSPISGHRSVSWYQQTPGQGLQFLFEYFSETQRNKGNFPGRFSGRQFSNSRSEMNVSTLELGDSALYLCASSLYSSGYTDTQYFGPGTRLTVL.

This chain links TRBV11-1 with TRBJ2-7; D might be TRBD1 (6 bases). The CDR3 loop spans 13 amino acids. V was cut by 5 bases and J by 1 base, with 9 bases left in between. Germline CDR1 SGHAT, CDR2 FQDESV (reference sequence). CDR3 DNA sequence: TGTGCCAGCAGCACAGGGATGTCCTACGAGCAGTACTTC. This sequence encodes CASSTGMSYEQYF.

The V gene is TRBV28, the J gene TRBJ2-1; 8 positions match TRBD1. The germline CDR1 and CDR2 sequences are MDHEN and SYDVKM. V dropped 7 bases and J dropped 3; count of bases not matched to a gene: 5. The CDR3 loop spans 14 amino acids. The CDR3 DNA follows: TGTGCCAGCACTCTTACAGGGGGCTACAATGAGCAGTTCTTC. Translating gives CASTLTGGYNEQFF.

The gene calls are TRBV13 and TRBJ2-1, with TRBD2 identical over 9 bases. The V gene's germline CDR1 is PRHDT and CDR2 FYEKMQ (reference sequence). The CDR3 spans 15 residues. V trimming: 3 bases; J trimming: 6 bases; junction bases outside the gene matches: 6. CDR3 nucleotide sequence: TGTGCCAGCAGCTTTAGCGGGAGAGTGGTCAATGAGCAGTTCTTC. Amino acids: CASSFSGRVVNEQFF.

J is TRBJ1-5 and V is TRBV28, with D unresolved. V gave up 5 bases and J gave up 2 bases, with 4 bases separating them. Germline CDR1 reads MDHEN; CDR2 reads SYDVKM. The CDR3 totals 12 residues. DNA for the CDR3: TGTGCCAGCAGTGGCCGCAATCAGCCCCAGCATTTT. This translates into CASSGRNQPQHF.

The chain employs TRBV5-4 and TRBJ2-3, with D perhaps matching TRBD2 (6 bases). Germline CDR1 and CDR2: SGHNT and YYREEE (reference sequence). Trimming removed 2 bases at V and 3 bases at J, with 16 bases between. The CDR3 length is 16 residues. CDR3 nucleotide sequence: TGTGCCAGCAGCTTAGCCAGGGAGGCGCGGACAGATACGCAGTATTTT. Protein: CASSLAREARTDTQYF. Variable domain in full (rest from reference TRBV5-4 and TRBJ2-3): ETGVTQSPTHLIKTRGQQVTLRCSSQSGHNTVSWYQQALGQGPQFIFQYYREEENGRGNFPPRFSGLQFPNYSSELNVNALELDDSALYLCASSLAREARTDTQYFGPGTRLTVL.

This clone was counted a few times. For the CDR3, the DNA is TGTGCCAGCAGCTTGTCTAGCGGGAGTACAGATACGCAGTATTTT. Translated: CASSLSSGSTDTQYF. The chain employs TRBV11-3 and TRBJ2-3; 10 positions agree with TRBD2. The V gene end was trimmed by 3 bases and the J gene end by 3 bases; junction bases not matched to a gene: 3. The germline V gene has CDR1 SGHNT and CDR2 YENEEA. This CDR3 has 15 residues.

The genes are TRBV5-6 and TRBJ2-7, with a possible D match to TRBD1 (6 bases). Trimming pared 2 bases from V and 0 bases from J, leaving 18 bases between. CDR1 and CDR2 from the germline V gene are SGHDT and YYEEEE. This CDR3 contains 17 residues. Here the CDR3 reads CASSLYAQGLLSYEQYF. CDR3 bases: TGTGCCAGCAGCTTATATGCACAGGGTCTTCTCTCCTACGAGCAGTACTTC.

This clone was picked up a small number of times. The genes are TRBV7-8 and TRBJ1-3; the match to TRBD1 covers 9 bases. The germline gives CDR1 SGHVS, CDR2 FQNEAQ. This CDR3 has 16 amino acids. The V and J ends lost 3 bases and 2 bases, in that order; junction bases with no gene match: 5. The CDR3 reads CASSLDRGRAGNTIYF. The CDR3 region has the DNA TGTGCCAGCAGCTTGGACAGGGGAAGGGCTGGAAACACCATATATTTT.

This sequence joins TRBV3-1 (or the pseudogene TRBV3-2) and TRBJ2-1; perhaps TRBD2 as D (5 bases). CDR3 length: 15 amino acids. The V gene lost 6 bases and the J gene lost 0 bases, with 12 bases spanning the gap. Germline CDR1 is LGHDT and CDR2 is YNNKEL (reference sequence). This CDR3 is CASSRAVSSYNEQFF. CDR3 DNA sequence: TGTGCCAGCAGTCGAGCGGTTAGCTCCTACAATGAGCAGTTCTTC.

This clone occurred once. The V call is TRBV6-5, the J call TRBJ1-2; 8 nucleotides match TRBD1. This CDR3 is built from 15 residues. Looked up from germline, CDR1 is MNHEY and CDR2 is SVGAGI. V shed 2 bases and J 4 bases; nucleotides not matched to a gene: 6. CDR3 loop: CASSYVAGGLYGYTF. The CDR3 DNA reads TGTGCCAGCAGTTACGTGGCAGGGGGCCTCTATGGCTACACCTTC.

V usage is TRBV20-1 and J usage is TRBJ1-1; TRBD1 aligns across 8 bases. Germline assignment: CDR1 DFQATT and CDR2 SNEGSKA (reference sequence). After removal of 3 bases from V and 3 bases from J, the junction contained 6 bases not matched to a gene. This CDR3 spans 14 amino acids. The CDR3 DNA is TGCAGTGCTAGTGGCGGGACAGGATACACTGAAGCTTTCTTT. The encoded protein is CSASGGTGYTEAFF.

The rearrangement joins TRBV18 to TRBJ1-1; 7 bases map to TRBD1. V shed 2 bases and J 0 bases; nucleotides not matched to a gene: 6. The CDR3 has 16 amino acids. Germline assignment: CDR1 KGHSH and CDR2 LQKENI. CDR3: CASSPVTGRMNTEAFF. CDR3 nucleotides: TGTGCCAGCTCACCAGTGACAGGGCGGATGAACACTGAAGCTTTCTTT.

The V and J genes are TRBV9 and TRBJ2-1; 11 nucleotides match TRBD2. The CDR3 loop spans 15 amino acids. From germline, CDR1 is SGDLS and CDR2 YYNGEE. V shed 3 bases and J 7 bases; nucleotides not matched to a gene: 6. The CDR3 nucleotides are TGTGCCAGCAGCGCCGGGACTAGCGGAACGAATGAGCAGTTCTTC. Protein product: CASSAGTSGTNEQFF.

This sequence joins TRBV30 and TRBJ1-2; D perhaps matches TRBD1 (5 bases). Germline CDR1 GTSNPN, CDR2 SVGIG (reference sequence). The CDR3 contains 12 residues. Deletions cut 3 bases from V and 8 bases from J, with 13 bases between. CDR3 nucleotides: TGTGCCTGGAGCGACAGTACTCAAGGCTACACCTTC. Translated, it gives CAWSDSTQGYTF.

V usage is TRBV28 and J usage is TRBJ1-1, with 8 nucleotides matching TRBD1. The J segment lost 5 bases and the V segment lost 1 base, leaving 15 bases of the junction unmatched. The length of the CDR3 is 18 residues. Germline CDR1 and CDR2: MDHEN and SYDVKM. The CDR3 region is CASSLSPLSGQGRTEAFF. CDR3 bases: TGTGCCAGCAGTTTATCCCCCCTCTCCGGACAGGGAAGGACTGAAGCTTTCTTT.

The J gene is TRBJ1-2, the V gene TRBV18, with D perhaps TRBD1 (5 bases). The CDR3 has 16 amino acids. Germline lookup yields CDR1 KGHSH and CDR2 LQKENI. Trimming pared 3 bases from V and 6 bases from J, leaving 20 bases between. The CDR3 sequence is CASSPSWEGATNGYTF. As DNA, the CDR3 is TGTGCCAGCTCACCTAGTTGGGAAGGGGCGACGAATGGCTACACCTTC.

The chain joins TRBV5-4 to TRBJ2-2; 11 bases agree with TRBD2. Germline V lookup: CDR1 SGHNT, CDR2 YYREEE (reference sequence). The CDR3 runs to 17 residues. V lost 4 bases to trimming and J lost 5 bases; unmatched junction nucleotides: 10. CDR3 in amino acids: CASSRQPTSGSTGELFF. Here the CDR3 DNA reads TGTGCCAGCAGCCGCCAACCTACTAGCGGGAGTACCGGGGAGCTGTTTTTT.

This chain uses TRBV5-5 with TRBJ2-7; TRBD1 matches at 7 bases. The CDR3 is made up of 15 amino acids. Germline V CDR1 and CDR2: SGHKS, YYEKEE (reference sequence). Trimming took 4 bases from V and 1 from J; bases not matched to a gene: 8. The CDR3: CASSHGTALSYEQYF. The CDR3 DNA reads TGTGCCAGCAGCCACGGGACAGCGCTTTCCTACGAGCAGTACTTC. The full variable domain, in which reference TRBV5-5 and TRBJ2-7 provide the parts outside the CDR3, is DAGVTQSPTHLIKTRGQQVTLRCSPISGHKSVSWYQQVLGQGPQFIFQYYEKEERGRGNFPDRFSARQFPNYSSELNVNALLLGDSALYLCASSHGTALSYEQYFGPGTRLTVT.